The entry below describes one TCR beta chain. Run at survey level, the immunoSEQ assay was version v3.0. Sequencing used immunoSEQ multiplex PCR; TCRdb keeps in-frame clones, though not all of them. The table lists some 33,000 clones, 90% to 97% of them singletons. The data belong to a study of long-term antiretroviral therapy in people with HIV. CDR3 length equals 15 residues. V was clipped by 3 bases and J by 0 bases, with 12 bases between them. CDR1 and CDR2 (germline): SNHLY, FYNNEI. The sequencing here drew on unsorted PBMCs, taken around 6.6 years after starting antiretroviral therapy. This rearrangement joins TRBV2 to TRBJ2-7; no definite D call. This sequence originates from a man aged 25 to 45 with HIV. Written as DNA, the CDR3 is TGTGCCAGCAGTGATTCCGAAACTGACTCCTACGAGCAGTACTTC. Its translation is CASSDSETDSYEQYF. The full variable domain, completed using reference TRBV2 and TRBJ2-7, is EPEVTQTPSHQVTQMGQEVILRCVPISNHLYFYWYRQILGQKVEFLVSFYNNEISEKSEIFDDQFSVERPDGSNFTLKIRSTKLEDSAMYFCASSDSETDSYEQYFGPGTRLTVT.